This TCR beta chain was captured by sequencing in a study of T cell responses to AZD1222 COVID-19 vaccine. The data were produced by immunoSEQ multiplex PCR, yet TCRdb's version contains in-frame clones alone and is incomplete. The sample records about 180,000 clones, more than 80% being singletons. The count of this clone is one. CDR3 size: 14 residues. Germline V lookup: CDR1 LNHDA, CDR2 SQIVND (reference sequence). Trimming took 4 bases from V and 0 from J, leaving 7 bases between them. The sequence came from an adult who received the MenACWY meningococcal vaccine as a control. Sequencing was performed on peripheral blood, taken 28 days after the second dose of the MenACWY control vaccine. The chain combines TRBV19 with TRBJ1-3; D ambiguous. The DNA for the CDR3 is TGTGCCAGTAGTAGAGGAGACTCTGGAAACACCATATATTTT. It specifies CASSRGDSGNTIYF.